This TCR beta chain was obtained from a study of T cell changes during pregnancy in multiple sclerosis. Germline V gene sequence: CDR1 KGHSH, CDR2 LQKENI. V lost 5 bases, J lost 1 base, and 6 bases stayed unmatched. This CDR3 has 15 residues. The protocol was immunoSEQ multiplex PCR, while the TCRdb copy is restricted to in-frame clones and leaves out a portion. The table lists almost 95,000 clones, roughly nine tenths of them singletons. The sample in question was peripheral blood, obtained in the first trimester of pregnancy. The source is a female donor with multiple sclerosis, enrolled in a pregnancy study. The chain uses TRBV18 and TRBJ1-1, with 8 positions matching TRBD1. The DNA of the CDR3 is TGTGCCAGCTCAGGTCAGGGGGCTAGGAACACTGAAGCTTTCTTT. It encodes CASSGQGARNTEAFF.